What follows describes a single T cell receptor beta chain. What it recognizes is unknown. This sample was taken from a study of T cell responses to AZD1222 COVID-19 vaccine. Assay used: immunoSEQ multiplex PCR; TCRdb lists only in-frame clones, some missing. Here the sample spans approximately 210,000 clones, 90% to 95% being singletons. Study-wide findings and caveats: Repertoire samples came only from after the peak T cell response. Clonal diversity may have been underestimated in mostly white British donors. Reportedly, nearly half of unique spike TCRs recognized epitopes outside B.1.351/B.1.1.7 mutations.

Sequences were derived from peripheral blood, sampled 28 days after the second AZD1222 dose. The clonotype was recovered from an adult who received the AZD1222 COVID-19 vaccine.

CDR3 bases: TGTGCCAGCAGCCAAGGATCGGGGGCTAATGAAAAACTGTTTTTT. It encodes CASSQGSGANEKLFF. The J gene is TRBJ1-4, the V gene TRBV14; a possible D gene is TRBD1 (5 bases). The CDR3 loop spans 15 amino acids. In germline, CDR1 is SGHDN, CDR2 FVKESK. Between the trimmed V and J ends, which lost 1 base and 3 bases, there was a span of 9 bases.